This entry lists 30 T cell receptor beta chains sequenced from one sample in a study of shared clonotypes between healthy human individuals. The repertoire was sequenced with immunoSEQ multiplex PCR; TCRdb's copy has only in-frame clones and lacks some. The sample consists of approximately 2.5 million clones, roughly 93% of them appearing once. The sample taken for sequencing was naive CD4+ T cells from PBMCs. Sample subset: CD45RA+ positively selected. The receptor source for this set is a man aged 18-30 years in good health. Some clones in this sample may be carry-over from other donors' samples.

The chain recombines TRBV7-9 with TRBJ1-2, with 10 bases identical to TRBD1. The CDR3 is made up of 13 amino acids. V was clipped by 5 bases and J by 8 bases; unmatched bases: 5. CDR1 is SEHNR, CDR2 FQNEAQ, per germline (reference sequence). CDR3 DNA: TGTGCCAGCAGCCACGACAGGGGGCAGGGCTACACCTTC. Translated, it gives CASSHDRGQGYTF. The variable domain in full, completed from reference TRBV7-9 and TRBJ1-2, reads DTGVSQNPRHKITKRGQNVTFRCDPISEHNRLYWYRQTLGQGPEFLTYFQNEAQLEKSRLLSDRFSAERPKGSFSTLEIQRTEQGDSAMYLCASSHDRGQGYTFGSGTRLTVV.

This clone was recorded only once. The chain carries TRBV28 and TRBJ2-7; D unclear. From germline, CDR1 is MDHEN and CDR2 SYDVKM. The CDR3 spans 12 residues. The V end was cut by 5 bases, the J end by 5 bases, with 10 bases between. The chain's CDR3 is CASSVGSNEQYF. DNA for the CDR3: TGTGCCAGCAGTGTAGGGTCCAACGAGCAGTACTTC.

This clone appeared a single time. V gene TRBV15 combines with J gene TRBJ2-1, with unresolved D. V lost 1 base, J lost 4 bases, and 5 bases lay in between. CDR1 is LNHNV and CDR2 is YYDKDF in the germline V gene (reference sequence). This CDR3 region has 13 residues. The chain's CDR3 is CATSRALYNEQFF. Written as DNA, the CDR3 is TGTGCCACCAGCAGAGCTCTTTACAATGAGCAGTTCTTC.

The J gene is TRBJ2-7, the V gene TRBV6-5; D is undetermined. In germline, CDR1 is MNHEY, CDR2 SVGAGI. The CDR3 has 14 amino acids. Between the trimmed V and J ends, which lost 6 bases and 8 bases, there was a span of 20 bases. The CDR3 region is CASSRTLGQLKQYF. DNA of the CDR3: TGTGCCAGCAGCCGAACCCTAGGGCAGTTGAAGCAGTACTTC.

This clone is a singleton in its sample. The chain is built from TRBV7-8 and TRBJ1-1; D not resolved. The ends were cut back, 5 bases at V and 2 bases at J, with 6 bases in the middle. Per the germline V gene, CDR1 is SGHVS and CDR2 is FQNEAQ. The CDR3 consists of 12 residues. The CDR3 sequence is CASSRSNTEAFF. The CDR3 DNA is TGTGCCAGCAGCCGGTCAAACACTGAAGCTTTCTTT.

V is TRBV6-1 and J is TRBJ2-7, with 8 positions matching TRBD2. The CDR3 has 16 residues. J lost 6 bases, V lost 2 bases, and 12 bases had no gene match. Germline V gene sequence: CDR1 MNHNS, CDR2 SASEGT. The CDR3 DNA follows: TGTGCCAGCAGTGAAACCGCACCGGGACTAGTCATCGAGCAGTACTTC. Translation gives CASSETAPGLVIEQYF.

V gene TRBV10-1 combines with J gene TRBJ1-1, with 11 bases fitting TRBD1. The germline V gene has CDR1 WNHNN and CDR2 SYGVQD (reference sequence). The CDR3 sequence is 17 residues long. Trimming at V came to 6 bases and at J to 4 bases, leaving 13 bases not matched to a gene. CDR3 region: CASSPNHPGQGGTEAFF. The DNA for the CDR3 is TGCGCCAGCAGCCCCAACCACCCGGGACAGGGGGGCACTGAAGCTTTCTTT.

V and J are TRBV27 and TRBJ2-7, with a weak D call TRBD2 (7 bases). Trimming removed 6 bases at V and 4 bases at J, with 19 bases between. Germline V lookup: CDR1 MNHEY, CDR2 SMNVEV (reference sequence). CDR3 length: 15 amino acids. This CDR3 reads CASSPSYRGAYEQYF. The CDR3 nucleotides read TGTGCCAGCAGCCCATCGTATCGGGGGGCTTACGAGCAGTACTTC.

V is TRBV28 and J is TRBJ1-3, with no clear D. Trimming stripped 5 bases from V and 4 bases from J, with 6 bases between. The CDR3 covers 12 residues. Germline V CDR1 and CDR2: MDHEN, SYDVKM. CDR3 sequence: CASSTAGNTIYF. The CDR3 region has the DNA TGTGCCAGCAGTACAGCCGGAAACACCATATATTTT.

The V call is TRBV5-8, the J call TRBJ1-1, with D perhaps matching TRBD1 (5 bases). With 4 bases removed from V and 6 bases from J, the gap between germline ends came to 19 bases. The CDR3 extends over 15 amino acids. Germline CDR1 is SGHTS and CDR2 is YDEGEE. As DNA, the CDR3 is TGTGCCAGCAGCCTTGGCTGGGGCGTCCGGCCTGAAGCTTTCTTT. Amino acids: CASSLGWGVRPEAFF.

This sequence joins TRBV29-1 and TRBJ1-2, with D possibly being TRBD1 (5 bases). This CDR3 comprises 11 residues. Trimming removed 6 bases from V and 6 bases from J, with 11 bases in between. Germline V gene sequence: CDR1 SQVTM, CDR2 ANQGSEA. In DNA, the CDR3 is TGCAGCGTGTCCCAGGGTGATGGCTACACCTTC. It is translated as CSVSQGDGYTF.

CDR3 nucleotides: TGTGCCAGCAGTCAGCCTGATCGGAGTTGGCGGGCCTCCTACAATGAGCAGTTCTTC. Protein: CASSQPDRSWRASYNEQFF. J is TRBJ2-1 and V is TRBV28; tentatively, D is TRBD2 (5 bases). The CDR3 is 19 residues long. Deletions cut 5 bases from V and 0 bases from J, with 23 bases between. CDR1 is MDHEN and CDR2 is SYDVKM in the germline V gene.

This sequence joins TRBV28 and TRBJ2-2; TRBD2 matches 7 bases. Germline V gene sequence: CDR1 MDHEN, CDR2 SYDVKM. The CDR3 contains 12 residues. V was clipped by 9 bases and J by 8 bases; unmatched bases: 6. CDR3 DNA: TGTGCCAGTCTGGGCGGGAGAGGGGAGCTGTTTTTT. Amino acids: CASLGGRGELFF.

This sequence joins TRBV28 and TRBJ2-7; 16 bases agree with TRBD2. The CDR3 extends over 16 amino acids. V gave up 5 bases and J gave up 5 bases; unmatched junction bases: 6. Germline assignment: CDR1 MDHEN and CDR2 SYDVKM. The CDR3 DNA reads TGTGCCAGCAGTCTGGGACTAGCGGGAGGGCAACACGAGCAGTACTTC. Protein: CASSLGLAGGQHEQYF.

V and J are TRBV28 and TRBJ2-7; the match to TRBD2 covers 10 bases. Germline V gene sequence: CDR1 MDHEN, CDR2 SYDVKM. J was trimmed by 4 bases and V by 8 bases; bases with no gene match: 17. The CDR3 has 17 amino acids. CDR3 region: CASWGSEGLASLYEQYF. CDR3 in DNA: TGTGCCAGCTGGGGAAGTGAGGGACTAGCGAGCCTTTACGAGCAGTACTTC.

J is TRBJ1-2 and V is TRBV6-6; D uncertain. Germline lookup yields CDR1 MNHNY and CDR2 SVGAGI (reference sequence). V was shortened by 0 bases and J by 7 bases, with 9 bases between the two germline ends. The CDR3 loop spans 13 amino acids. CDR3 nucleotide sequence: TGTGCCAGCAGTTACTCGAATCCCCCTGGCTACACCTTC. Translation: CASSYSNPPGYTF.

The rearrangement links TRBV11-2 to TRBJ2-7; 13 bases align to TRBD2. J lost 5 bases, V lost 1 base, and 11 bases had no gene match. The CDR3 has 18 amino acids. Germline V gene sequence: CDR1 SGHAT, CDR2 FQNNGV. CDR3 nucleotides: TGTGCCAGCAGCTTAGTGTTCCCGACTAGCGGGAGGTTCCACGAGCAGTACTTC. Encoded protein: CASSLVFPTSGRFHEQYF. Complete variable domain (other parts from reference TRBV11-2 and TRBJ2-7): EAGVAQSPRYKIIEKRQSVAFWCNPISGHATLYWYQQILGQGPKLLIQFQNNGVVDDSQLPKDRFSAERLKGVDSTLKIQPAKLEDSAVYLCASSLVFPTSGRFHEQYFGPGTRLTVT.

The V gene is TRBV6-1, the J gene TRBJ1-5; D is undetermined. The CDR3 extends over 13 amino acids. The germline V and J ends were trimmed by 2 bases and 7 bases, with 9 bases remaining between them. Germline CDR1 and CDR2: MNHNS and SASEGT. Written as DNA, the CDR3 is TGTGCCAGCAGTGAAATCCGAGGACAGCCCCAGCATTTT. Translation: CASSEIRGQPQHF.

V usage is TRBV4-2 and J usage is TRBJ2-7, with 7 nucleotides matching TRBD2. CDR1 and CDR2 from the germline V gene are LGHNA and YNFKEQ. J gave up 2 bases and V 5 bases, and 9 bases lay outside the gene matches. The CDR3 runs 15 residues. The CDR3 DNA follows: TGTGCCAGCAGCTTAGGTAGCGGGCTAGCCTACGAGCAGTACTTC. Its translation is CASSLGSGLAYEQYF.

The CDR3 coding sequence is TGTGCCAGCAGAACACCAGGGCAGGGGGACGAAAAACTGTTTTTT. The encoded protein is CASRTPGQGDEKLFF. The gene calls are TRBV28 and TRBJ1-4; 7 positions agree with TRBD1. V shed 6 bases and J 8 bases; nucleotides not matched to a gene: 12. The CDR3 is 15 residues long. From germline, CDR1 is MDHEN and CDR2 SYDVKM.

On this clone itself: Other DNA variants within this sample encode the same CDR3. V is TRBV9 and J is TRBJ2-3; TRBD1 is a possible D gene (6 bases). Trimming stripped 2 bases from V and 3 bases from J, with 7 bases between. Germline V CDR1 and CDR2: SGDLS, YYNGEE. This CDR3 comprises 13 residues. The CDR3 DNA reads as TGTGCCAGCAGCGTCCAGGGGACAGATACGCAGTATTTT. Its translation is CASSVQGTDTQYF.

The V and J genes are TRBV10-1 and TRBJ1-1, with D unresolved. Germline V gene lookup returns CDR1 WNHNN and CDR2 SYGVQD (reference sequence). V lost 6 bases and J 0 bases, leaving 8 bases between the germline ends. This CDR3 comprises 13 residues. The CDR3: CASRNEMNTEAFF. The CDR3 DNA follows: TGCGCCAGCAGAAACGAAATGAACACTGAAGCTTTCTTT.

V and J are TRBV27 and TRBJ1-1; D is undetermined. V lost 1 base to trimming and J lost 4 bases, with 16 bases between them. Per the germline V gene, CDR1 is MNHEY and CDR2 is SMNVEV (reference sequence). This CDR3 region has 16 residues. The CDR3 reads CASSLFGRGSGTEAFF. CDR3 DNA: TGTGCCAGCAGTTTATTCGGTCGGGGTTCGGGCACTGAAGCTTTCTTT.

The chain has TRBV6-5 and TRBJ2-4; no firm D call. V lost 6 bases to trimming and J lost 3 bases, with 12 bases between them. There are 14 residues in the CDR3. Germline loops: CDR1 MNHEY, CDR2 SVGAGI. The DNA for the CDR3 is TGTGCCAGCAGGTGGGATAGGGACAAAAACATTCAGTACTTC. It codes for CASRWDRDKNIQYF.

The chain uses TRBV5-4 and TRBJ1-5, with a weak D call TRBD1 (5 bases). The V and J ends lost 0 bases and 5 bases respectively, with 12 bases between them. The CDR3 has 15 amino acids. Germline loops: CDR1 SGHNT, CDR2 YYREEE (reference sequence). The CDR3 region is CASSLVWGSHQPQHF. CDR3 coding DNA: TGTGCCAGCAGCTTGGTTTGGGGCTCCCATCAGCCCCAGCATTTT.

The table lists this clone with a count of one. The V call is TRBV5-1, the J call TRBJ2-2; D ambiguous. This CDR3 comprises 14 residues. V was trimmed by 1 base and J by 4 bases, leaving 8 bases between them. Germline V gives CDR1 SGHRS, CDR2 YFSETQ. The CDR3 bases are TGCGCCAGCAGCTTGCGGACCTTCACCGGGGAGCTGTTTTTT. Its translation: CASSLRTFTGELFF.

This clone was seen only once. CDR3 loop: CASRPMWLNTEAFF. CDR3 bases: TGTGCCAGCAGGCCGATGTGGCTGAACACTGAAGCTTTCTTT. This chain links TRBV5-5 with TRBJ1-1, with unresolved D. CDR3 length: 14 amino acids. V was clipped by 5 bases and J by 0 bases, with 11 bases between them. Germline V gene data show CDR1 as SGHKS and CDR2 as YYEKEE (reference sequence).

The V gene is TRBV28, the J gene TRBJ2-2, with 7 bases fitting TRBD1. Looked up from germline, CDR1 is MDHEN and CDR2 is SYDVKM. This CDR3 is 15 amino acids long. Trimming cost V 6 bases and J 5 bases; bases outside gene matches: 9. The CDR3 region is CASSPSDRPTGELFF. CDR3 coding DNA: TGTGCCAGCAGCCCATCGGACAGGCCTACCGGGGAGCTGTTTTTT.

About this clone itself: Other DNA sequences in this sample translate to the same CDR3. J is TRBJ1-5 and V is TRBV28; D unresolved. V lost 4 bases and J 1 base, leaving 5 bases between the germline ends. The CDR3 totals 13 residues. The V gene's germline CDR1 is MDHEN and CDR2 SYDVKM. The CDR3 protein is CASSSPSNQPQHF. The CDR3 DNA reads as TGTGCCAGCAGTTCTCCGAGCAATCAGCCCCAGCATTTT.

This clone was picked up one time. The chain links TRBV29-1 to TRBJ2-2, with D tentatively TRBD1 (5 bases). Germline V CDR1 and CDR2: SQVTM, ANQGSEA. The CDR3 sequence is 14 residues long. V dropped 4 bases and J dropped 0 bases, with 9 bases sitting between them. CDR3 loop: CSVGDSANTGELFF. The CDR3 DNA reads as TGCAGCGTTGGAGACAGCGCGAACACCGGGGAGCTGTTTTTT.